These T cell receptor beta chains were read from a single sample in a study of PD-1 blockade in classical Hodgkin lymphoma. Using immunoSEQ multiplex PCR, the repertoire was profiled, and TCRdb retains in-frame clones only, with some absent. The repertoire holds 7,000 or so clones, with about 60% as singletons. Sequenced material: CD8+ T cells from blood, taken before the fourth cycle of nivolumab. These receptors all stem from a human donor with classical Hodgkin lymphoma. Each CDR3 is given with its conserved first and last residue. D genes are given only for firm matches. Clone sizes are given selectively: once, few, many, or a class where the clone is expanded.

v_call: TRBV15
clone_size: -
d_call: -
j_call: TRBJ1-2
cdr3_nt: TGTGCCACCAGCAGGCAGGGTAATGTCTATGGCTACACCTTC
cdr3_aa: CATSRQGNVYGYTF

v_call: TRBV16
clone_size: large
d_call: -
j_call: TRBJ1-2
cdr3_nt: TGTGCCAGCAGCCAATCGAGTGGTCTAATAGGCTACACCTTC
cdr3_aa: CASSQSSGLIGYTF

v_call: TRBV10-3
clone_size: few
d_call: TRBD1
j_call: TRBJ2-1
cdr3_nt: TGTGCCATCAGGGACAGGGGTACTGGCAATGAGCAGTTCTTC
cdr3_aa: CAIRDRGTGNEQFF

v_call: TRBV27
clone_size: -
d_call: -
j_call: TRBJ2-6
cdr3_nt: TGTGCCAGCAGTTTATTTCCGGGCGAGACGGGTGCCAACGTCCTGACTTTC
cdr3_aa: CASSLFPGETGANVLTF

v_call: TRBV28
clone_size: -
d_call: TRBD1
j_call: TRBJ1-2
cdr3_nt: TGTGCCAGCAGCCCATTGGGGACAGCTAACTATGGCTACACCTTC
cdr3_aa: CASSPLGTANYGYTF

v_call: TRBV9
clone_size: -
d_call: -
j_call: TRBJ1-6
cdr3_nt: TGTGCCAGCAGCGCCACAGGGAACTATAATTCACCCCTCCACTTT
cdr3_aa: CASSATGNYNSPLHF

v_call: TRBV27
clone_size: -
d_call: TRBD2
j_call: TRBJ2-1
cdr3_nt: TGTGCCAGCAGTGCCGGGACTAGCGGGAGCTGGGGGTACAATGAGCAGTTCTTC
cdr3_aa: CASSAGTSGSWGYNEQFF

v_call: TRBV2
clone_size: -
d_call: -
j_call: TRBJ2-7
cdr3_nt: TGTGCCGGTTTGCGATCTCAGGGAGGGGGCTACGAGCAGTACTTC
cdr3_aa: CAGLRSQGGGYEQYF

v_call: TRBV5-5
clone_size: -
d_call: -
j_call: TRBJ2-5
cdr3_nt: TGTGCCAGCAGCTTGGGTCCGGGAGAGGGTGAGACCCAGTACTTC
cdr3_aa: CASSLGPGEGETQYF

v_call: TRBV19
clone_size: -
d_call: -
j_call: TRBJ1-1
cdr3_nt: TGTGCCAGTAGTACAGTCGTTGGCGTGGACACTGAAGCTTTCTTT
cdr3_aa: CASSTVVGVDTEAFF

v_call: TRBV5-1
clone_size: few
d_call: -
j_call: TRBJ2-2
cdr3_nt: TGCGCCAGCCGACCAGAAAACACCGGGGAGCTGTTTTTT
cdr3_aa: CASRPENTGELFF

v_call: TRBV27
clone_size: -
d_call: TRBD2
j_call: TRBJ2-1
cdr3_nt: TGTGCCAGCAGTCCGACTAGCGGGAGGGACAATGAGCAGTTCTTC
cdr3_aa: CASSPTSGRDNEQFF

v_call: TRBV4-2
clone_size: -
d_call: TRBD2
j_call: TRBJ2-7
cdr3_nt: TGTGCCAGCAGCGGCACTAGCGGGAGGAACAACGAGCAGTACTTC
cdr3_aa: CASSGTSGRNNEQYF

v_call: TRBV15
clone_size: -
d_call: -
j_call: TRBJ1-1
cdr3_nt: TGTGCCACCAGCAGACCACAGGGTAGCACCTCGCACACTGAAGCTTTCTTT
cdr3_aa: CATSRPQGSTSHTEAFF

v_call: TRBV5-4
clone_size: -
d_call: TRBD1
j_call: TRBJ2-7
cdr3_nt: TGTGCCAGCAGCTTGGGTGGACAGGGGTTGACGGCAACCTACGAGCAGTACTTC
cdr3_aa: CASSLGGQGLTATYEQYF

v_call: TRBV28
clone_size: -
d_call: TRBD2
j_call: TRBJ2-2
cdr3_nt: TGTGCCAGTATAACACTGACTAGCGGTAACACCGGGGAGCTGTTTTTT
cdr3_aa: CASITLTSGNTGELFF

v_call: TRBV27
clone_size: -
d_call: TRBD1
j_call: TRBJ2-3
cdr3_nt: TGTGCCAGCAGTTTTAGGACCAAGACAGGGCGCACAGATACGCAGTATTTT
cdr3_aa: CASSFRTKTGRTDTQYF

v_call: TRBV29-1
clone_size: -
d_call: -
j_call: TRBJ2-5
cdr3_nt: TGCAGCGTTGATGCAGGGCATTGGACCCAGTACTTC
cdr3_aa: CSVDAGHWTQYF

v_call: TRBV2
clone_size: medium-sized
d_call: TRBD1
j_call: TRBJ1-5
cdr3_nt: TGTGCCAGCAGTGAAATCACAGGGGGTCAGCCCCAGCATTTT
cdr3_aa: CASSEITGGQPQHF

v_call: TRBV4-2
clone_size: -
d_call: -
j_call: TRBJ2-2
cdr3_nt: TGTGCCAGCAGCTTGGGGCGGGGGCCCGGGGAGCTGTTTTTT
cdr3_aa: CASSLGRGPGELFF

v_call: TRBV7-9
clone_size: -
d_call: -
j_call: TRBJ1-1
cdr3_nt: TGTGCCAGCAGCTTACTGGGGACTGAAGCTTTCTTT
cdr3_aa: CASSLLGTEAFF

v_call: TRBV7-8
clone_size: large
d_call: TRBD1
j_call: TRBJ2-5
cdr3_nt: TGTGCCAGCAGCCCTCGGGACAGGGTGGGGGAGACCCAGTACTTC
cdr3_aa: CASSPRDRVGETQYF

v_call: TRBV6-4
clone_size: -
d_call: -
j_call: TRBJ2-1
cdr3_nt: TGTGCCAGCAGTGACTCGGTCCGTGGGCCCTACAATGAGCAGTTCTTC
cdr3_aa: CASSDSVRGPYNEQFF

v_call: TRBV4-1
clone_size: few
d_call: -
j_call: TRBJ1-5
cdr3_nt: TGCGCCAGCAGCCCAGAGGGCAGTGAAAATCAGCCCCAGCATTTT
cdr3_aa: CASSPEGSENQPQHF

v_call: TRBV5-1
clone_size: few
d_call: -
j_call: TRBJ1-1
cdr3_nt: TGCGCCAGTACAAGGGATGGAGAACAGACTGAAGCTTTCTTT
cdr3_aa: CASTRDGEQTEAFF

v_call: TRBV11-3
clone_size: -
d_call: -
j_call: TRBJ2-3
cdr3_nt: TGTGCCAGCAGCTTAGATGCGACAGATACGCAGTATTTT
cdr3_aa: CASSLDATDTQYF

v_call: TRBV7-9
clone_size: large
d_call: -
j_call: TRBJ1-6
cdr3_nt: TGTGCCAGCAGCCCCGATTATAATTCACCCCTCCACTTT
cdr3_aa: CASSPDYNSPLHF

v_call: TRBV29-1
clone_size: -
d_call: TRBD1
j_call: TRBJ1-5
cdr3_nt: TGCAGCGCTGGGACAGGGGGACAGCCCCAGCATTTT
cdr3_aa: CSAGTGGQPQHF

v_call: TRBV9
clone_size: -
d_call: -
j_call: TRBJ1-2
cdr3_nt: TGTGCCAGCAGCGTAGGCTATGGCTACACCTTC
cdr3_aa: CASSVGYGYTF

v_call: TRBV28
clone_size: -
d_call: -
j_call: TRBJ2-1
cdr3_nt: TGTGCCAGCTTCATCCCCGGCGCTATCTCGGGGTACAATGAGCAGTTCTTC
cdr3_aa: CASFIPGAISGYNEQFF

v_call: TRBV4-1
clone_size: -
d_call: -
j_call: TRBJ2-2
cdr3_nt: TGCGCCAGCAGCCAAGGTCCTGGGAGGGAGCTGTTTTTT
cdr3_aa: CASSQGPGRELFF

v_call: TRBV2
clone_size: medium-sized
d_call: -
j_call: TRBJ2-7
cdr3_nt: TGTGCCAGCAGTGAATGGTCCTACGAGCAGTACTTC
cdr3_aa: CASSEWSYEQYF

v_call: TRBV27
clone_size: -
d_call: -
j_call: TRBJ1-6
cdr3_nt: TGTGCCAGCAGTCCAACCCCGACGGGCTCCTATAATTCACCCCTCCACTTT
cdr3_aa: CASSPTPTGSYNSPLHF

v_call: TRBV6-1
clone_size: -
d_call: TRBD1
j_call: TRBJ2-7
cdr3_nt: TGTGCCAGCAGTGAAGTGACAGGGGGTTTTACCTACGAGCAGTACTTC
cdr3_aa: CASSEVTGGFTYEQYF

v_call: TRBV14
clone_size: -
d_call: TRBD1
j_call: TRBJ2-7
cdr3_nt: TGTGCCAGCAGCCTAACCGGGACAGATACTACCTACGAGCAGTACTTC
cdr3_aa: CASSLTGTDTTYEQYF

v_call: TRBV7-2
clone_size: -
d_call: -
j_call: TRBJ2-7
cdr3_nt: TGTGCCAGCTCCGGGGCCTCGGGACTCGGCTACGAGCAGTACTTC
cdr3_aa: CASSGASGLGYEQYF

v_call: TRBV6-1
clone_size: -
d_call: -
j_call: TRBJ1-5
cdr3_nt: TGTGCCAGCAGTGGTAACGGGGGCAGGCCCCAGCATTTT
cdr3_aa: CASSGNGGRPQHF

v_call: TRBV14
clone_size: -
d_call: -
j_call: TRBJ2-7
cdr3_nt: TGTGCCAGCAGCCAACCCTCCGAGGGCTACAACGAGCAGTACTTC
cdr3_aa: CASSQPSEGYNEQYF

v_call: TRBV2
clone_size: -
d_call: TRBD1
j_call: TRBJ1-2
cdr3_nt: TGTGCCAGCAGTCGATCACAGGGGGCTCACTATGGCTACACCTTC
cdr3_aa: CASSRSQGAHYGYTF

v_call: TRBV5-6
clone_size: few
d_call: TRBD2
j_call: TRBJ2-2
cdr3_nt: TGTGCCAGCAGCTGGGGGCTAGCGGGAGCCACCGGGGAGCTGTTTTTT
cdr3_aa: CASSWGLAGATGELFF

v_call: TRBV11-2
clone_size: few
d_call: TRBD1
j_call: TRBJ2-6
cdr3_nt: TGTGCCAGCAGCTTAGGACAGGGCATGGACTCTGGGGCCAACGTCCTGACTTTC
cdr3_aa: CASSLGQGMDSGANVLTF

v_call: TRBV6-4
clone_size: -
d_call: -
j_call: TRBJ2-6
cdr3_nt: TGTGCCAGCAGTGATTTCTCTGGGGCCAACGTCCTGACTTTC
cdr3_aa: CASSDFSGANVLTF

v_call: TRBV6-6
clone_size: -
d_call: -
j_call: TRBJ2-7
cdr3_nt: TGTGCCAGCAGTTACGGAGGAGCGGGCCTTGTCTACGAGCAGTACTTC
cdr3_aa: CASSYGGAGLVYEQYF

v_call: TRBV4-1
clone_size: -
d_call: -
j_call: TRBJ2-7
cdr3_nt: TGCGCCAGCAGCCAAGCCTTCGGCGGCTCCTACGAGCAGTACTTC
cdr3_aa: CASSQAFGGSYEQYF

v_call: TRBV6-5
clone_size: -
d_call: -
j_call: TRBJ2-7
cdr3_nt: TGTGCCAGCAGTTACCTCGGACAGACATACGAGCAGTACTTC
cdr3_aa: CASSYLGQTYEQYF

v_call: TRBV5-4
clone_size: once
d_call: -
j_call: TRBJ2-7
cdr3_nt: TGTGCCAGCAGCCAAGATTTTGAGTACGAGCAGTACTTC
cdr3_aa: CASSQDFEYEQYF

v_call: TRBV28
clone_size: few
d_call: -
j_call: TRBJ1-5
cdr3_nt: TGTGCCAGCAGTTCCGTGAACAATCAGCCCCAGCATTTT
cdr3_aa: CASSSVNNQPQHF

v_call: TRBV4-1
clone_size: -
d_call: -
j_call: TRBJ2-2
cdr3_nt: TGCGCCAGCAGTTCCCGGGGAGTAGACACCGGGGAGCTGTTTTTT
cdr3_aa: CASSSRGVDTGELFF

v_call: TRBV10-3
clone_size: -
d_call: -
j_call: TRBJ2-7
cdr3_nt: TGTGCCATCAGGGACTACGAGCAGTACTTC
cdr3_aa: CAIRDYEQYF

v_call: TRBV30
clone_size: -
d_call: TRBD2
j_call: TRBJ2-1
cdr3_nt: TGTGCCTGGAGTGTACTAGCGGGACGCGGAGGTGAGCAGTTCTTC
cdr3_aa: CAWSVLAGRGGEQFF

v_call: TRBV19
clone_size: -
d_call: -
j_call: TRBJ2-1
cdr3_nt: TGTGCCAGTAGTATGGGCGGTCCCTCCTACAATGAGCAGTTCTTC
cdr3_aa: CASSMGGPSYNEQFF

v_call: TRBV27
clone_size: once
d_call: -
j_call: TRBJ2-2
cdr3_nt: TGTGCCAGCAGTTTCGACATGGACACCGGGGAGCTGTTTTTT
cdr3_aa: CASSFDMDTGELFF

v_call: TRBV28
clone_size: -
d_call: -
j_call: TRBJ2-7
cdr3_nt: TGTGCCAGCAGTTCCCCAAAGCACCAAGGGGTCTACGAGCAGTACTTC
cdr3_aa: CASSSPKHQGVYEQYF

v_call: TRBV7-9
clone_size: -
d_call: TRBD2
j_call: TRBJ2-1
cdr3_nt: TGTGCCAGCAGCTCCTCCGGGACTAACCCTTCCAATGAGCAGTTCTTC
cdr3_aa: CASSSSGTNPSNEQFF

v_call: TRBV6-1
clone_size: few
d_call: -
j_call: TRBJ1-1
cdr3_nt: TGTGCCAGCGGCGTGGCTTTCTTT
cdr3_aa: CASGVAFF